This T cell receptor (beta chain) comes out of a study of T cell repertoires in breast cancer. At the level of the study: Healthy donors' blood served as controls for breast cancer tumor, lymph node and blood samples. General observations from the study: Shared TCRs had various nucleotide encodings, suggesting antigen-based selection and expansion.

A second nested PCR with blocking oligonucleotides suppressed unpaired genes. One entry per CDR3 protein, called by TCRdb with MiXCR from the emulsion pairing reads. Of tens of thousands of distinct CDR3 sequences detected, about 50% appear once; the ten largest clones hold 60%. An expanded emulsion RT-PCR with primers for all TCR V genes paired CD8+ T cell chains. This CDR3 is built from 15 residues. Germline-derived CDR1 and CDR2 are SEHNR and FQNEAQ (reference sequence). Comments on this clonotype: The antigen is undetermined. Relative to the germline gene, one junction end is altered; a read error may explain this.

This receptor was taken from a pool of human donors with breast cancer or a healthy control (not recorded which). The rearrangement links TRBV7-9 to TRBJ2-5, with TRBD2 identical over 14 bases. The sample consisted of CD8+ T cells. The chain's CDR3 is CASSWGTSGSEIQYF. The CDR3 DNA sequence: TGTGCCAGCTCATGGGGGACTAGCGGGAGTGAGATCCAGTACTTC.